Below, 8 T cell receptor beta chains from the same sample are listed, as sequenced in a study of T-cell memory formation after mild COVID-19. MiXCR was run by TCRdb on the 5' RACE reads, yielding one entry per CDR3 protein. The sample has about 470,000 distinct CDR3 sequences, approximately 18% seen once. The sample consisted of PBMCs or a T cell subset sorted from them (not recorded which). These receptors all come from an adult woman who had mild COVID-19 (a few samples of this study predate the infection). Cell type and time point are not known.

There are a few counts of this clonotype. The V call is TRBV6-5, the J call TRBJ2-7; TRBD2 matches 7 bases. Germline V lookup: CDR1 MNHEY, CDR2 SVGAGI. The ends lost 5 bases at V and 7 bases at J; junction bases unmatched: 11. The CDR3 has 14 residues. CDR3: CASSRTGGAGEQYF. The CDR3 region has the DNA TGTGCCAGCAGTCGGACCGGGGGAGCGGGGGAGCAGTACTTC.

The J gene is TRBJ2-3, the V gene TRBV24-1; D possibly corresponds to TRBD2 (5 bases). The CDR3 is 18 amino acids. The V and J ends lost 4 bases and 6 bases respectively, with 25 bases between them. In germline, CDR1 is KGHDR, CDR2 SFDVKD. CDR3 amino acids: CATSDRLWRSWSGDTQYF. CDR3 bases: TGTGCCACCAGTGACCGGCTTTGGCGATCCTGGTCGGGGGATACGCAGTATTTT.

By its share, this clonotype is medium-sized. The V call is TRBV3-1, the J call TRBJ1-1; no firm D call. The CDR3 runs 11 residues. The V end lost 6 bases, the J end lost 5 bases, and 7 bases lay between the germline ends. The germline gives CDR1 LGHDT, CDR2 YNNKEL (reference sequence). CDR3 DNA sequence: TGTGCCAGCAGAGGAGGGACTGAAGCTTTCTTT. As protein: CASRGGTEAFF.

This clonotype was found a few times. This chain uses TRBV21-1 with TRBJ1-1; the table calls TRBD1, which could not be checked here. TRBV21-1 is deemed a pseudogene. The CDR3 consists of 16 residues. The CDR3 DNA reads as TGTGCCAGCAGCAAAGCAGTCTCAGGGATGAACACTGAAGCTTTCTTT. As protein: CASSKAVSGMNTEAFF.

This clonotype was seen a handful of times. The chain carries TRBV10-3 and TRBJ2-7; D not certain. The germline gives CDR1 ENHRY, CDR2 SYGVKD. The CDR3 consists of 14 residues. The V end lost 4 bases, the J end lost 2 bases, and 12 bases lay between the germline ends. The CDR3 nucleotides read TGTGCCATCAGTGTCTCCGAGGTTACCTACGAGCAGTACTTC. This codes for CAISVSEVTYEQYF.

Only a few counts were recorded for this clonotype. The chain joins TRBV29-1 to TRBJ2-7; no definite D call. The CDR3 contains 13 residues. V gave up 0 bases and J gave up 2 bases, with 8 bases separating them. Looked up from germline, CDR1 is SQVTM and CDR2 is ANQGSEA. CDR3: CSVEEQSPYEQYF. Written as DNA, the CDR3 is TGCAGCGTTGAAGAACAGTCCCCCTACGAGCAGTACTTC.

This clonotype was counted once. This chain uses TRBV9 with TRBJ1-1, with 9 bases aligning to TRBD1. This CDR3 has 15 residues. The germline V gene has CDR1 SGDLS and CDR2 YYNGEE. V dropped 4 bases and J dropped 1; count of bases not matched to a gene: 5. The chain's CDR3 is CASSLTGGANTEAFF. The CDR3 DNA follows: TGTGCCAGCAGCCTAACAGGGGGCGCGAACACTGAAGCTTTCTTT.

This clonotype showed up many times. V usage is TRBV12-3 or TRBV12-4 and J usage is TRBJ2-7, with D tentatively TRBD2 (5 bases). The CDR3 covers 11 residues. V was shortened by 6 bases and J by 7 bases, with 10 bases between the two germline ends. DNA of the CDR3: TGTGCCAGCAGCGAGACGGGGGAGCAGTACTTC. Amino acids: CASSETGEQYF.